This is a list of T cell receptor beta chains from one sample in a study of T cells after yellow fever vaccination. TCRdb independently ran MiXCR on the 5' RACE reads; one entry per CDR3 protein. This repertoire shows 310,000 or so distinct CDR3 sequences, 3.6% found once; its top ten account for roughly a quarter. The sample in question was PBMCs, obtained on the day of the yellow fever booster vaccination. These receptors all stem from a young man who received the YFV17D yellow fever vaccine. CDR3s include the opening cysteine and the closing phenylalanine or tryptophan. Each record gives: D gene, J gene, V gene, clone size, CDR3 protein, CDR3 DNA. The D gene is left open where the match is weak. Rows may omit the clone size; those that give it use once, few, many or a size class.

>-|TRBJ2-4|TRBV29-1|-
CSVELEAAAKNIQYF
TGCAGCGTTGAATTGGAGGCCGCAGCCAAAAACATTCAGTACTTC
>-|TRBJ1-4|TRBV7-2|few
CASSFGQSNEKLFF
TGTGCCAGCAGCTTCGGACAGTCTAATGAAAAACTGTTTTTT
>TRBD1|TRBJ2-7|TRBV29-1|-
CSVTRQGSYEQYF
TGCAGCGTTACCCGACAGGGTTCCTACGAGCAGTACTTC
>TRBD1|TRBJ2-1|TRBV20-1|few
CSARTGGGHEQFF
TGCAGTGCTAGGACAGGGGGCGGACATGAGCAGTTCTTC
>-|TRBJ1-2|TRBV10-3|-
CAIDRGYGYTF
TGTGCCATCGACCGGGGCTATGGCTACACCTTC
>-|TRBJ1-3|TRBV4-3|many
CASSQGAGQLTSGNTIYF
TGCGCCAGCAGCCAAGGAGCTGGACAGCTAACCTCTGGAAACACCATATATTTT
>-|TRBJ1-6|TRBV5-6|-
CASSLGPRGTYNSPLHF
TGTGCCAGCAGCTTGGGCCCCCGGGGTACCTATAATTCACCCCTCCACTTT
>-|TRBJ2-2|TRBV7-2|many
CASSLNAGTSNTGELFF
TGTGCCAGCAGCTTAAATGCCGGGACATCGAACACCGGGGAGCTGTTTTTT
>TRBD2|TRBJ2-2|TRBV12-3/TRBV12-4|once
CASTTERGGLGELFF
TGTGCCAGCACCACGGAGCGGGGGGGCCTCGGGGAGCTGTTTTTT
>-|TRBJ2-7|TRBV10-1|many
CASREDLSSYEQYF
TGCGCCAGCAGGGAAGACCTGAGCTCCTACGAGCAGTACTTC
>TRBD2|TRBJ2-2|TRBV12-3/TRBV12-4|-
CASRLGTRSSGELFF
TGTGCCAGCAGGCTTGGGACTAGATCTAGCGGGGAGCTGTTTTTT
>-|TRBJ1-6|TRBV6-5|few
CASSVQIFLAPLHF
TGTGCCAGCAGTGTACAGATTTTCTTGGCACCCCTCCACTTT
>-|TRBJ1-1|TRBV12-3/TRBV12-4|few
CASSWQGEAFF
TGTGCCAGCAGTTGGCAGGGTGAAGCTTTCTTT
>-|TRBJ2-5|TRBV29-1|few
CSVSSQETQYF
TGCAGCGTTTCCTCACAAGAGACCCAGTACTTC
>TRBD1|TRBJ2-5|TRBV12-3/TRBV12-4|-
CASSLPGTGLLCWETQYF
TGTGCCAGCAGTTTGCCTGGGACAGGGCTTTTGTGTTGGGAGACCCAGTACTTC
>TRBD1|TRBJ1-1|TRBV9|many
CASSVVLRGGQYVTEAFF
TGTGCCAGCAGCGTAGTCCTAAGAGGGGGACAGTACGTCACTGAAGCTTTCTTT
>-|TRBJ2-2|TRBV7-2|few
CASSLYWAGSMVELFF
TGTGCCAGCAGCTTATATTGGGCAGGCAGCATGGTGGAGCTGTTTTTT
>TRBD2|TRBJ2-7|TRBV7-2|few
CASTLAGGSYEQYF
TGTGCCAGCACCCTAGCGGGGGGATCCTACGAGCAGTACTTC
>-|TRBJ2-2|TRBV7-3|many
CASSYRAPAPGELFF
TGTGCCAGCAGCTATCGCGCCCCGGCCCCCGGGGAGCTGTTTTTT
>-|TRBJ1-2|TRBV5-6|few
CASSADRIYGYTF
TGTGCCAGCAGCGCGGACAGAATTTACGGCTACACCTTC
>TRBD1|TRBJ1-6|TRBV20-1|few
CSARDLGQGSNSPLHF
TGCAGTGCTAGAGACCTTGGACAGGGAAGCAATTCACCCCTCCACTTT
>TRBD1|TRBJ1-3|TRBV18|few
CASSPWTGSYSSSGNTIYF
TGTGCCAGCTCACCGTGGACAGGATCGTATAGCAGCTCTGGAAACACCATATATTTT
>-|TRBJ1-2|TRBV7-6|many
CASSLEAGEFYGYTF
TGTGCCAGCAGCTTAGAGGCAGGCGAATTTTATGGCTACACCTTC
>-|TRBJ2-2|TRBV25-1|many
CASSEPGDTGELFF
TGTGCCAGCAGTGAACCGGGAGACACCGGGGAGCTGTTTTTT
>-|TRBJ1-6|TRBV5-6|-
CASSLEYGSSYNSPLHF
TGTGCCAGCAGCTTGGAATATGGGAGCTCCTATAATTCACCCCTCCACTTT
>TRBD1|TRBJ2-7|TRBV7-9|-
CASSGRDRGYEQYF
TGTGCCAGCAGCGGCCGGGACAGGGGTTACGAGCAGTACTTC
>-|TRBJ1-1|TRBV6-2/TRBV6-3|-
CASSYDLNTEAFF
TGTGCCAGCAGTTACGATTTGAACACTGAAGCTTTCTTT
>-|TRBJ2-2|TRBV20-1|-
CSAAQGPGSGELFF
TGCAGTGCTGCACAGGGCCCGGGGTCCGGGGAGCTGTTTTTT
>-|TRBJ2-5|TRBV20-1|many
CSARVPGATETQYF
TGCAGTGCTAGAGTGCCGGGGGCAACGGAGACCCAGTACTTC
>TRBD2|TRBJ2-1|TRBV7-3|few
CASSPELAGGNNEQFF
TGTGCCAGCAGCCCTGAACTAGCGGGGGGGAACAATGAGCAGTTCTTC
>-|TRBJ1-4|TRBV30|-
CAWSARAEKLFF
TGTGCCTGGAGTGCGCGCGCTGAAAAACTGTTTTTT
>TRBD1|TRBJ1-3|TRBV12-3/TRBV12-4|many
CASSPTGASGNTIYF
TGTGCCAGCAGTCCGACAGGGGCCTCTGGAAACACCATATATTTT
>-|TRBJ2-5|TRBV7-2|-
CASSPQGWQETQYF
TGTGCCAGCAGCCCCCAGGGCTGGCAAGAGACCCAGTACTTC
>-|TRBJ2-3|TRBV7-3|many
CASSLLALDTQYF
TGTGCCAGCAGCTTACTAGCCCTCGATACGCAGTATTTT
>-|TRBJ2-5|TRBV7-8|many
CASSLSPPRYQETQYF
TGTGCCAGCAGCTTATCGCCTCCGAGGTACCAAGAGACCCAGTACTTC
>-|TRBJ1-1|TRBV5-1|few
CASSPVSQGTEAFF
TGCGCCAGCAGTCCAGTGTCCCAGGGGACCGAAGCTTTCTTT
>-|TRBJ2-3|TRBV4-3|few
CASSQDGRGSADTQYF
TGCGCCAGCAGCCAAGATGGGAGGGGGAGCGCAGATACGCAGTATTTT
>TRBD2|TRBJ2-2|TRBV5-1|many
CASSLAGDNTGELFF
TGCGCCAGCAGCCTAGCGGGGGATAACACCGGGGAGCTGTTTTTT
>TRBD1|TRBJ2-5|TRBV29-1|few
CSIGTGVISETQYF
TGCAGCATAGGGACAGGGGTAATTTCGGAGACCCAGTACTTC
>-|TRBJ1-2|TRBV20-1|-
CSARSSGQYGYTF
TGCAGTGCTAGATCCTCCGGACAGTATGGCTACACCTTC
>-|TRBJ1-1|TRBV19|many
CASNSEGIGLPTEAFF
TGTGCCAGTAACTCAGAGGGGATCGGGCTACCCACTGAAGCTTTCTTT
>TRBD1|TRBJ2-3|TRBV5-1|many
CASSLGTGGGDTQYF
TGCGCCAGCAGCTTAGGGACAGGGGGCGGCGATACGCAGTATTTT
>TRBD1|TRBJ2-4|TRBV19|-
CASSRHGTGDQNIQYF
TGTGCCAGTAGTAGACACGGGACAGGGGATCAAAACATTCAGTACTTC
>TRBD1|TRBJ2-3|TRBV5-4|few
CASSSGQGFAKAQYF
TGTGCCAGCAGCTCGGGACAGGGGTTTGCTAAGGCGCAGTATTTT
>TRBD1|TRBJ2-6|TRBV7-9|-
CASTGQGAASGANVLTF
TGTGCCAGCACCGGACAGGGGGCGGCCTCCGGGGCCAACGTCCTGACTTTC
>-|TRBJ1-4|TRBV11-2|many
CASSPVVSEKLFF
TGTGCCAGCAGCCCAGTGGTGTCCGAAAAACTGTTTTTT
>TRBD2|TRBJ2-1|TRBV7-9|-
CASRPVLSSGGAREQFF
TGTGCCAGCAGACCTGTCCTCTCCAGCGGGGGGGCCAGGGAGCAGTTCTTC
>-|TRBJ2-5|TRBV27|few
CASSSALATFAETQYF
TGTGCCAGCAGTTCCGCACTAGCAACGTTTGCGGAGACCCAGTACTTC
>-|TRBJ1-1|TRBV12-3/TRBV12-4|-
CASSFLSLNTEAFF
TGTGCCAGCAGTTTTCTCTCCTTGAACACTGAAGCTTTCTTT
>-|TRBJ2-7|TRBV6-5|-
CASSPPGRGVYEQYF
TGTGCCAGCAGTCCCCCCGGCAGGGGCGTCTACGAGCAGTACTTC
>TRBD1|TRBJ2-3|TRBV5-6|many
CASSLTQTGGMSTDTQYF
TGTGCCAGCAGCTTGACCCAGACAGGGGGAATGAGCACAGATACGCAGTATTTT
>TRBD2|TRBJ2-4|TRBV6-5|many
CASSSGGTGGNIQYF
TGTGCCAGCAGTTCCGGCGGGACGGGAGGAAACATTCAGTACTTC